The 26 T cell receptor beta chains below come from one sample, sequenced in a study of identical twins. From the 5' RACE reads, TCRdb called clonotypes with MiXCR, one entry per CDR3 protein. The data show around 220,000 distinct CDR3 sequences, with about an eighth seen just once and approximately 8.2% held by the top ten. Sequenced material: memory (CD45RO+) T cells sorted from blood. All receptors derive from a woman aged 18-29 years in good health.

There are a few counts of this clonotype. The chain employs TRBV6-2 or TRBV6-3 and TRBJ2-5, with D maybe TRBD2 (6 bases). CDR1 and CDR2 from the germline V gene are MNHEY and SVGEGT. The V and J ends lost 6 bases and 5 bases respectively, with 16 bases between them. The CDR3 sequence is 14 residues long. The CDR3 loop is CASSISGPRETQYF. CDR3 sequence (DNA): TGTGCCAGCAGCATTAGCGGACCGAGGGAGACCCAGTACTTC.

This clonotype was recorded a few times. The rearrangement uses TRBV15 and TRBJ2-7; perhaps TRBD1 as D (5 bases). Germline loops: CDR1 LNHNV, CDR2 YYDKDF (reference sequence). The ends were cut back, 3 bases at V and 0 bases at J, with 9 bases in the middle. This CDR3 contains 14 residues. CDR3 sequence: CATSRQGRSYEQYF. The CDR3 region has the DNA TGTGCCACCAGCAGGCAGGGCCGCTCCTACGAGCAGTACTTC.

This clonotype has more than one count but fewer than ten. V and J are TRBV5-1 and TRBJ1-2; tentatively, D is TRBD1 (6 bases). CDR3 size: 13 residues. The V gene's germline CDR1 is SGHRS and CDR2 YFSETQ. V was pared by 4 bases and J by 1 base, with 8 bases between. The CDR3 coding sequence is TGCGCCAGCAGCGCGGACAGTAACTATGGCTACACCTTC. Protein product: CASSADSNYGYTF.

This clonotype was counted ten times or more. The J gene is TRBJ1-1, the V gene TRBV7-2, with D perhaps TRBD1 (5 bases). V dropped 4 bases and J dropped 0 bases, with 9 bases sitting between them. The CDR3 runs to 14 residues. In germline, CDR1 is SGHTA, CDR2 FQGNSA. The CDR3 sequence: CASSSGPVNTEAFF. The DNA of the CDR3 is TGTGCCAGCAGCTCGGGACCGGTGAACACTGAAGCTTTCTTT.

In this sample, this clonotype turned up a few times. The chain employs TRBV6-2 or TRBV6-3 and TRBJ2-7; 8 bases align to TRBD2. The CDR3 has 13 residues. V trimming: 8 bases; J trimming: 6 bases; junction bases outside the gene matches: 9. The germline V gene encodes CDR1 MNHEY and CDR2 SVGEGT. The CDR3, as DNA: TGTGCCAGCGGGCGGGGGGCCACGGCCGAGCAGTACTTC. It is translated as CASGRGATAEQYF.

At least ten counts were recorded for this clonotype. V gene TRBV5-1 combines with J gene TRBJ2-1, with D maybe TRBD1 (5 bases). This CDR3 has 16 residues. The germline CDR1 and CDR2 sequences are SGHRS and YFSETQ. V lost 0 bases and J 0 bases, leaving 10 bases between the germline ends. CDR3 sequence (DNA): TGCGCCAGCAGCTTGGAAGGGGCTTTCTCCTACAATGAGCAGTTCTTC. This translates into CASSLEGAFSYNEQFF.

This chain links TRBV7-3 with TRBJ2-3; D is unresolved. Trimming cost V 2 bases and J 5 bases, with 11 bases left between them. This CDR3 has 14 amino acids. Germline-derived CDR1 and CDR2 are SGHTA and FQGTGA. Here the CDR3 reads CASSLLYPGDTQYF. CDR3 DNA: TGTGCCAGCAGCTTACTATACCCCGGAGATACGCAGTATTTT.

The chain uses TRBV20-1 and TRBJ2-1; 13 nucleotides align to TRBD2. The V and J ends lost 3 bases and 2 bases, in that order; junction bases with no gene match: 10. Germline V gene data show CDR1 as DFQATT and CDR2 as SNEGSKA (reference sequence). This CDR3 is 18 amino acids long. The CDR3 DNA is TGCAGTGCTAGGGATACTAGCGGGAGGGCCAGCGCCTACAATGAGCAGTTCTTC. It encodes CSARDTSGRASAYNEQFF.

In this sample, this clonotype turned up many times. The rearrangement joins TRBV5-8 to TRBJ2-1; 9 nucleotides line up with TRBD2. This CDR3 region has 16 residues. The germline gives CDR1 SGHTS, CDR2 YDEGEE. Unmatched junction bases numbered 6, after V lost 5 bases and J lost 0 bases. The CDR3 DNA is TGTGCCAGCAGTGAGACTAGCGGAAGCTCCTACAATGAGCAGTTCTTC. It is translated as CASSETSGSSYNEQFF.

This chain uses TRBV4-1 with TRBJ2-1; 8 bases match TRBD2. This CDR3 contains 14 residues. J was trimmed by 4 bases and V by 2 bases; bases with no gene match: 1. Germline V CDR1 and CDR2: MGHRA, YSYEKL. Here the CDR3 DNA reads TGCGCCAGCAGCCAATCTAGCGGGTACAATGAGCAGTTCTTC. Translated: CASSQSSGYNEQFF.

The V call is TRBV6-1, the J call TRBJ2-7; the D gene is possibly TRBD1 (6 bases). The CDR3 runs 15 residues. The germline V and J ends were trimmed by 6 bases and 4 bases, with 19 bases remaining between them. CDR1 and CDR2 (germline): MNHNS, SASEGT. The CDR3 sequence is CASRNHRDNRYEQYF. The CDR3 nucleotides are TGTGCCAGCAGGAATCACCGGGACAACCGATACGAGCAGTACTTC.

In its sample, this clonotype was seen many times. This chain links TRBV5-6 with TRBJ2-1, with 11 nucleotides matching TRBD1. CDR3 size: 17 residues. Per germline, CDR1 SGHDT and CDR2 YYEEEE. J was trimmed by 7 bases and V by 2 bases; bases with no gene match: 11. Written as DNA, the CDR3 is TGTGCCAGCAGCTTCGGTTTAGGACAGGGGGCTCAGAATGAGCAGTTCTTC. This codes for CASSFGLGQGAQNEQFF.

This clonotype was seen more than once but under ten times. Here the CDR3 DNA reads TGTGCCAGCAGCTTATTCGGGACTAGCGTCAATGAGCAGTTCTTC. The encoded protein is CASSLFGTSVNEQFF. The genes are TRBV7-2 and TRBJ2-1; TRBD2 agrees at 10 bases. J gave up 6 bases and V 2 bases, and 4 bases lay outside the gene matches. Germline loops: CDR1 SGHTA, CDR2 FQGNSA. CDR3 length equals 15 residues.

This clonotype was seen only a few times. V is TRBV9 and J is TRBJ2-2, with 9 positions matching TRBD2. The CDR3 spans 16 residues. V lost 4 bases, J lost 0 bases, and 4 bases stayed unmatched. From germline, CDR1 is SGDLS and CDR2 YYNGEE. DNA for the CDR3: TGTGCCAGCAGCACCCGACTAGCGGCGAACACCGGGGAGCTGTTTTTT. Protein product: CASSTRLAANTGELFF.

This clonotype has more than one count but fewer than ten. The chain carries TRBV10-3 and TRBJ2-3, with 13 positions matching TRBD2. CDR3 length: 16 residues. In germline, CDR1 is ENHRY, CDR2 SYGVKD. The J segment lost 1 base and the V segment lost 6 bases, leaving 4 bases of the junction unmatched. This CDR3 is CAISTGTSGGTDTQYF. CDR3 in DNA: TGTGCCATCAGCACCGGGACTAGCGGGGGCACAGATACGCAGTATTTT.

This clonotype has ten or more counts. CDR3 sequence reads: CSASVDPYGYTF. DNA for the CDR3: TGCAGTGCTAGCGTAGACCCCTATGGCTACACCTTC. The V call is TRBV20-1, the J call TRBJ1-2, with D hard to call. Germline V gene data show CDR1 as DFQATT and CDR2 as SNEGSKA (reference sequence). The V and J ends lost 3 bases and 4 bases respectively, with 9 bases between them. The CDR3 consists of 12 residues.

This chain connects TRBV12-3 or TRBV12-4 to TRBJ2-1; TRBD2 matches 7 bases. J was trimmed by 7 bases and V by 5 bases; bases with no gene match: 8. The CDR3 covers 14 residues. CDR3 amino acids: CASSLHGLENEQFF. CDR3 sequence (DNA): TGTGCCAGCAGTCTGCATGGACTAGAAAATGAGCAGTTCTTC.

The V and J genes are TRBV7-9 and TRBJ1-1; no clear D gene. Per the germline V gene, CDR1 is SEHNR and CDR2 is FQNEAQ (reference sequence). The CDR3 is 14 amino acids. Deletions cut 10 bases from V and 4 bases from J, with 19 bases between. CDR3 in amino acids: CAMSTGLLRTEAFF. DNA of the CDR3: TGTGCCATGAGCACCGGGCTCCTCCGCACTGAAGCTTTCTTT.

The chain combines TRBV20-1 with TRBJ2-3, with a tentative D call TRBD2 (5 bases). CDR3 length equals 12 residues. Germline V gives CDR1 DFQATT, CDR2 SNEGSKA (reference sequence). The ends were cut back, 5 bases at V and 0 bases at J, with 6 bases in the middle. This CDR3 reads CSAWTSTDTQYF. The CDR3 bases are TGCAGTGCTTGGACTAGCACAGATACGCAGTATTTT.

The sample holds many counts of this clonotype. The chain uses TRBV12-3 or TRBV12-4 and TRBJ1-5; D might be TRBD1 (5 bases). Trimming left V 6 bases short and J 5 bases short, with 11 bases between. This CDR3 has 13 amino acids. The CDR3 loop is CASSHSGDQPQHF. DNA of the CDR3: TGTGCCAGCAGCCATTCGGGGGATCAGCCCCAGCATTTT.

This clonotype has a count of ten or more. This sequence joins TRBV12-3 or TRBV12-4 and TRBJ1-1; D is uncertain. Trimming shortened V by 6 bases and J by 5 bases, and 10 bases separated the two germline ends. CDR3 size: 12 residues. The CDR3 loop reads CASSPGRTEAFF. The CDR3 nucleotides read TGTGCCAGCAGCCCCGGCAGGACTGAAGCTTTCTTT.

This sequence joins TRBV4-2 and TRBJ2-7; TRBD2 might be the D (5 bases). Germline values: CDR1 LGHNA, CDR2 YNFKEQ. V dropped 0 bases and J dropped 2 bases, with 11 bases sitting between them. The length of the CDR3 is 15 residues. The CDR3 loop reads CASSQDKRATYEQYF. DNA for the CDR3: TGTGCCAGCAGCCAAGACAAGAGGGCCACCTACGAGCAGTACTTC.

In its sample, this clonotype was seen a few times. The chain links TRBV5-1 to TRBJ2-5, with TRBD2 matching 9 bases. The CDR3 extends over 15 amino acids. The ends lost 2 bases at V and 1 base at J; junction bases unmatched: 3. Germline CDR1 reads SGHRS; CDR2 reads YFSETQ. CDR3 protein: CASSFSGGPQETQYF. CDR3 DNA: TGCGCCAGCAGCTTTAGCGGGGGACCCCAAGAGACCCAGTACTTC.

This clonotype showed up just a few times. The rearrangement links TRBV20-1 to TRBJ1-2, with 8 positions matching TRBD1. The trim removed 5 bases at V and 4 bases at J, leaving 6 bases unmatched. This CDR3 has 13 residues. The germline CDR1 and CDR2 sequences are DFQATT and SNEGSKA (reference sequence). The DNA of the CDR3 is TGCAGTGCTTTCCCCGGGACAGGCTATGGCTACACCTTC. It is translated as CSAFPGTGYGYTF.

This clonotype was picked up many times. This chain connects TRBV15 to TRBJ2-5; no clear D. V lost 8 bases and J 4 bases, leaving 14 bases between the germline ends. The CDR3 spans 13 residues. Germline loops: CDR1 LNHNV, CDR2 YYDKDF (reference sequence). The CDR3 DNA reads TGTGCCACCGCCCGCCTAGGTGGAGAGACCCAGTACTTC. Protein sequence: CATARLGGETQYF.

This chain links TRBV29-1 with TRBJ2-1; D is undetermined. Germline V lookup: CDR1 SQVTM, CDR2 ANQGSEA. V was trimmed by 4 bases and J by 2 bases, leaving 12 bases between them. The CDR3 contains 14 residues. CDR3 region: CSVAKSQPYNEQFF. The CDR3 DNA reads TGCAGCGTTGCAAAGTCCCAGCCCTACAATGAGCAGTTCTTC.